Below, 27 T cell receptor beta chains from the same sample are listed, as sequenced in a study of PD-1 blockade in classical Hodgkin lymphoma. Using immunoSEQ multiplex PCR, the repertoire was profiled, and TCRdb retains in-frame clones only, with some absent. Found here are about 12,000 clones, about 90% of them singletons; the top ten hold roughly a tenth. Every patient was affected by relapse after autologous stem cell transplantation, while exposure to brentuximab vedotin was not uniform. Here the sequenced sample was peripheral blood mononuclear cells (PBMCs), taken at baseline. The source is a human donor with classical Hodgkin lymphoma.

The V gene is TRBV7-2, the J gene TRBJ2-3, with D perhaps TRBD1 or TRBD2 (5 bases each). Trimming took 2 bases from V and 1 from J, leaving 7 bases between them. This CDR3 spans 14 amino acids. Germline CDR1 SGHTA, CDR2 FQGNSA. CDR3: CASSLRGGTDTQYF. The CDR3 DNA reads as TGTGCCAGCAGCTTAAGAGGGGGCACAGATACGCAGTATTTT. Looking up the rest from reference TRBV7-2 and TRBJ2-3 gives the full variable domain: GAGVSQSPSNKVTEKGKDVELRCDPISGHTALYWYRQSLGQGLEFLIYFQGNSAPDKSGLPSDRFSAERTGGSVSTLTIQRTQQEDSAVYLCASSLRGGTDTQYFGPGTRLTVL.

The V and J genes are TRBV7-9 and TRBJ1-1; D call uncertain. The CDR3 loop spans 12 amino acids. The germline V and J ends were trimmed by 5 bases and 7 bases, with 11 bases remaining between them. Germline V gene sequence: CDR1 SEHNR, CDR2 FQNEAQ (reference sequence). CDR3 bases: TGTGCCAGCAGCCCCGGTTCCAGTGAAGCTTTCTTT. It is translated as CASSPGSSEAFF.

This chain joins TRBV5-1 and TRBJ1-2; the D gene is possibly TRBD1 (6 bases). Germline assignment: CDR1 SGHRS and CDR2 YFSETQ. Between the trimmed V and J ends, which lost 1 base and 4 bases, there was a span of 8 bases. The CDR3 totals 13 residues. DNA for the CDR3: TGCGCCAGCAGCTTGACAGGGACCTATGGCTACACCTTC. Its protein product is CASSLTGTYGYTF.

The chain employs TRBV14 and TRBJ1-2, with a weak D call TRBD1 (6 bases). The V end was cut by 0 bases, the J end by 2 bases, with 13 bases between. The CDR3 contains 16 residues. Per the germline V gene, CDR1 is SGHDN and CDR2 is FVKESK. CDR3 coding DNA: TGTGCCAGCAGCCAAGAGCAGGGGACAAACAACTATGGCTACACCTTC. It encodes CASSQEQGTNNYGYTF.

This chain links TRBV19 with TRBJ1-1; 7 nucleotides align to TRBD1. Trimming removed 7 bases from V and 1 base from J; junction bases left unmatched: 12. The CDR3 is 16 residues long. Germline values: CDR1 LNHDA, CDR2 SQIVND (reference sequence). CDR3: CASTQSRGAQNTEAFF. CDR3 sequence (DNA): TGTGCCAGTACCCAATCCAGGGGGGCCCAGAACACTGAAGCTTTCTTT.

The chain is built from TRBV5-1 and TRBJ2-2; TRBD1 agrees at 8 bases. V shed 4 bases, J shed 6 bases, and the junction held 2 bases outside the gene matches. The CDR3 totals 13 residues. Germline loops: CDR1 SGHRS, CDR2 YFSETQ. DNA of the CDR3: TGCGCCAGCAGCATACAGGGGGCCGGGGAGCTGTTTTTT. Protein product: CASSIQGAGELFF.

This chain joins TRBV7-9 and TRBJ1-1; 8 positions match TRBD1. V was clipped by 3 bases and J by 1 base; unmatched bases: 1. Looked up from germline, CDR1 is SEHNR and CDR2 is FQNEAQ (reference sequence). This CDR3 has 14 amino acids. For the CDR3, the DNA is TGTGCCAGCAGCTTCACAGGGGGGAACACTGAAGCTTTCTTT. It encodes CASSFTGGNTEAFF. The full variable domain, rest sourced from reference TRBV7-9 and TRBJ1-1, is DTGVSQNPRHKITKRGQNVTFRCDPISEHNRLYWYRQTLGQGPEFLTYFQNEAQLEKSRLLSDRFSAERPKGSFSTLEIQRTEQGDSAMYLCASSFTGGNTEAFFGQGTRLTVV.

The table lists this clone with a few counts. The chain has TRBV5-6 and TRBJ2-7; D is possibly TRBD1 (6 bases). The CDR3 has 12 residues. V lost 7 bases and J 1 base, leaving 9 bases between the germline ends. In germline, CDR1 is SGHDT, CDR2 YYEEEE. The CDR3: CASRGGSYEQYF. For the CDR3, the DNA is TGTGCCAGCCGAGGGGGATCCTACGAGCAGTACTTC.

The gene calls are TRBV7-9 and TRBJ1-2; tentative D call: TRBD1 (5 bases). There are 12 residues in the CDR3. The germline V gene encodes CDR1 SEHNR and CDR2 FQNEAQ (reference sequence). The V end was cut by 3 bases, the J end by 8 bases, with 10 bases between. CDR3 amino acids: CASSLGQGGYTF. The CDR3 nucleotides are TGTGCCAGCAGCTTGGGTCAGGGCGGCTACACCTTC. Using reference TRBV7-9 and TRBJ1-2 for the parts outside the CDR3, the full variable domain is DTGVSQNPRHKITKRGQNVTFRCDPISEHNRLYWYRQTLGQGPEFLTYFQNEAQLEKSRLLSDRFSAERPKGSFSTLEIQRTEQGDSAMYLCASSLGQGGYTFGSGTRLTVV.

This rearrangement joins TRBV29-1 to TRBJ2-3, with D possibly TRBD2 on 5 matching bases. Germline lookup yields CDR1 SQVTM and CDR2 ANQGSEA. The V gene lost 3 bases and the J gene lost 3 bases, with 16 bases spanning the gap. The CDR3 is 15 residues long. The CDR3 is CSVESGRGTTDTQYF. The CDR3 DNA reads as TGCAGCGTTGAGAGCGGCCGGGGAACGACAGATACGCAGTATTTT.

The CDR3 spells CASSFIGTGDEKLFF. CDR3 coding DNA: TGTGCCAGCAGCTTCATTGGGACAGGGGATGAAAAACTGTTTTTT. The chain has TRBV7-2 and TRBJ1-4; 10 nucleotides agree with TRBD1. The CDR3 length is 15 residues. Germline V gene sequence: CDR1 SGHTA, CDR2 FQGNSA. V gave up 3 bases and J gave up 6 bases; unmatched junction bases: 4.

The genes are TRBV6-5 and TRBJ2-3, with a tentative D call TRBD1 (7 bases). V lost 4 bases to trimming and J lost 6 bases, with 20 bases between them. The germline V gene encodes CDR1 MNHEY and CDR2 SVGAGI. CDR3 length equals 16 residues. CDR3 protein: CASSFQTGRSGDTQYF. CDR3 DNA: TGTGCCAGCAGTTTTCAGACAGGGAGGTCTGGGGATACGCAGTATTTT.

The chain carries TRBV11-1 and TRBJ1-6, with a possible D match to TRBD1 (6 bases). Germline CDR1 reads SGHAT; CDR2 reads FQDESV (reference sequence). V lost 3 bases, J lost 13 bases, and 10 bases lay in between. The CDR3 totals 12 residues. DNA for the CDR3: TGTGCCAGCAGCTTTGACAGGTTCCCCCTCCACTTT. This gives the protein CASSFDRFPLHF.

This clone appeared a single time. This CDR3 is CASSLGHPSFDEQFF. Written as DNA, the CDR3 is TGCGCCAGCAGCTTAGGGCACCCATCTTTCGATGAGCAGTTCTTC. The V call is TRBV5-1, the J call TRBJ2-1; D remains unclear. The CDR3 is made up of 15 amino acids. Germline CDR1 and CDR2: SGHRS and YFSETQ. Deletions cut 2 bases from V and 8 bases from J, with 17 bases between. The whole variable domain, remainder taken from reference TRBV5-1 and TRBJ2-1, is KAGVTQTPRYLIKTRGQQVTLSCSPISGHRSVSWYQQTPGQGLQFLFEYFSETQRNKGNFPGRFSGRQFSNSRSEMNVSTLELGDSALYLCASSLGHPSFDEQFFGPGTRLTVL.

The chain combines TRBV7-9 with TRBJ1-2; TRBD1 is a possible D gene (6 bases). The V gene lost 2 bases and the J gene lost 8 bases, with 9 bases spanning the gap. The germline gives CDR1 SEHNR, CDR2 FQNEAQ (reference sequence). This CDR3 has 12 residues. The CDR3 DNA is TGTGCCAGCAGCTTACCTGACAGGGGCTACACCTTC. Residues: CASSLPDRGYTF.

This chain joins TRBV5-5 and TRBJ2-5, with 12 bases matching TRBD2. The germline gives CDR1 SGHKS, CDR2 YYEKEE (reference sequence). The junction had 1 base not matched to a gene; V was cut back by 0 bases and J by 4 bases. CDR3 size: 15 residues. The DNA of the CDR3 is TGTGCCAGCAGCTTGGGACTAGCGGGGGCAGAGACCCAGTACTTC. This gives the protein CASSLGLAGAETQYF.

This clone was detected once. The J gene is TRBJ2-3, the V gene TRBV5-1; 10 bases fit TRBD2. The germline CDR1 and CDR2 sequences are SGHRS and YFSETQ. Trimming took 4 bases from V and 5 from J; bases not matched to a gene: 10. The CDR3 is 16 amino acids. In DNA form, the CDR3 reads TGCGCCAGCAGCCAGGGACTAGCGTTGGGTGTAGATACGCAGTATTTT. It codes for CASSQGLALGVDTQYF.

The genes are TRBV6-5 and TRBJ2-6; no firm D call. CDR1 is MNHEY, CDR2 SVGAGI, per germline. With 5 bases removed from V and 0 bases from J, the gap between germline ends came to 8 bases. The CDR3 sequence is 15 residues long. CDR3 region: CASSQQGSGANVLTF. The CDR3 region has the DNA TGTGCCAGCAGTCAACAAGGCTCTGGGGCCAACGTCCTGACTTTC.

The J gene is TRBJ1-4, the V gene TRBV11-2, with a weak D call TRBD1 (5 bases). Trimming cost V 2 bases and J 3 bases, with 7 bases left between them. Per the germline V gene, CDR1 is SGHAT and CDR2 is FQNNGV. The CDR3 consists of 14 residues. Here the CDR3 reads CASSLKGANEKLFF. CDR3 DNA sequence: TGTGCCAGCAGCTTAAAAGGGGCTAATGAAAAACTGTTTTTT.

In its sample, this clone was seen once. This rearrangement joins TRBV7-8 to TRBJ2-7; TRBD1 is a possible D gene (5 bases). The CDR3 consists of 15 residues. The V gene's germline CDR1 is SGHVS and CDR2 FQNEAQ. V was trimmed by 4 bases and J by 1 base, leaving 14 bases between them. CDR3 sequence reads: CASSSPPQGSYEQYF. The CDR3 nucleotides are TGTGCCAGCAGCTCCCCCCCGCAGGGTTCCTACGAGCAGTACTTC.

The V call is TRBV4-1, the J call TRBJ2-1, with TRBD1 identical over 7 bases. V dropped 4 bases and J dropped 8; count of bases not matched to a gene: 11. Germline CDR1 MGHRA, CDR2 YSYEKL. CDR3 length equals 15 residues. CDR3 bases: TGCGCCAGCAGCCCCCCACCCCCACAGGGGTATGAGCAGTTCTTC. Encoded protein: CASSPPPPQGYEQFF.

The chain couples TRBV11-1 to TRBJ1-2, with TRBD1 matching 7 bases. Trimming cost V 5 bases and J 2 bases; bases outside gene matches: 11. This CDR3 is 16 amino acids long. Germline V gene sequence: CDR1 SGHAT, CDR2 FQDESV (reference sequence). CDR3 DNA: TGTGCCAGCAGCCAGGGCGCGGGACAGATAAACTATGGCTACACCTTC. Its translation is CASSQGAGQINYGYTF. Together with reference TRBV11-1 and TRBJ1-2, the CDR3 gives the full variable domain: EAEVAQSPRYKITEKSQAVAFWCDPISGHATLYWYRQILGQGPELLVQFQDESVVDDSQLPKDRFSAERLKGVDSTLKIQPAELGDSAMYLCASSQGAGQINYGYTFGSGTRLTVV.

This clone was seen a few times. The gene calls are TRBV19 and TRBJ1-5; D remains ambiguous. The CDR3 runs to 13 residues. Germline-derived CDR1 and CDR2 are LNHDA and SQIVND (reference sequence). The V end was cut by 3 bases, the J end by 6 bases, with 9 bases between. The CDR3 DNA is TGTGCCAGTAGTATCAGTGTGGCTCAGCCCCAGCATTTT. Translated, it gives CASSISVAQPQHF.

The chain carries TRBV6-1 and TRBJ1-5, with D hard to call. The CDR3 is 11 amino acids. The V gene lost 1 base and the J gene lost 14 bases, with 9 bases spanning the gap. The germline V gene encodes CDR1 MNHNS and CDR2 SASEGT. In DNA form, the CDR3 reads TGTGCCAGCAGTGAAGGACGTATGGAGCATTTT. Protein sequence: CASSEGRMEHF.

The genes are TRBV29-1 and TRBJ1-4, with 7 bases identical to TRBD1. Germline trimming cut 0 bases from V and 2 bases from J; bases unmatched to any gene: 3. The CDR3 totals 15 residues. Per germline, CDR1 SQVTM and CDR2 ANQGSEA. The CDR3 loop is CSVEDRGQTNEKLFF. The DNA of the CDR3 is TGCAGCGTTGAAGATCGGGGACAGACTAATGAAAAACTGTTTTTT.

The chain employs TRBV6-6 and TRBJ1-4; D is possibly TRBD1 (6 bases). The V gene's germline CDR1 is MNHNY and CDR2 SVGAGI (reference sequence). V was shortened by 6 bases and J by 6 bases, with 14 bases between the two germline ends. The CDR3 contains 14 residues. The CDR3 sequence is CASRRTVIYEKLFF. CDR3 in DNA: TGTGCCAGCAGGAGGACAGTGATTTATGAAAAACTGTTTTTT.

V usage is TRBV6-9 and J usage is TRBJ1-6, with 8 nucleotides matching TRBD1. There are 15 residues in the CDR3. CDR1 and CDR2 (germline): MNHGY, SVAAGI. The trim removed 5 bases at V and 7 bases at J, leaving 7 bases unmatched. The CDR3, as DNA: TGTGCCAGCAGTGTTGACAGGGGTGAAAATTCACCCCTCCACTTT. Its protein is CASSVDRGENSPLHF.